This entry features one T cell receptor beta chain sequence. Profiled with immunoSEQ multiplex PCR; TCRdb holds only in-frame clones, not every one. The profile shows approximately 90,000 clones, about nine tenths of them singletons. The data stem from a study of blood T cell repertoires in COVID-19. The CDR3 sequence is 14 residues long. Germline-derived CDR1 and CDR2 are SGHRS and YFSETQ. V lost 3 bases to trimming and J lost 9 bases, with 16 bases between them. This chain joins TRBV5-1 and TRBJ2-1; a possible D gene is TRBD2 (6 bases). The sequenced sample was peripheral blood. This TCR derives from a man aged 60 to 75 with COVID-19, enrolled during active disease. The DNA for the CDR3 is TGCGCCAGCAGCTCGGGACCGGGAGTTGGTGAGCAGTTCTTC. This translates into CASSSGPGVGEQFF.